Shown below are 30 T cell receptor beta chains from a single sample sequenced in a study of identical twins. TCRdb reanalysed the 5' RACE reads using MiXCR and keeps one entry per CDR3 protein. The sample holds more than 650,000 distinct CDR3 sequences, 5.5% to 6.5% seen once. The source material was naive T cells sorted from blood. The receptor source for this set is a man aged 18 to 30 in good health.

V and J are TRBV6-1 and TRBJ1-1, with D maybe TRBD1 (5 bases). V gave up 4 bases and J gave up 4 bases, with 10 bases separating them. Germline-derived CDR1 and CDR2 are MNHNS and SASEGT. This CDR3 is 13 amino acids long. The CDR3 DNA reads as TGTGCCAGCAGTGCAGGACACTTCACTGAAGCTTTCTTT. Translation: CASSAGHFTEAFF.

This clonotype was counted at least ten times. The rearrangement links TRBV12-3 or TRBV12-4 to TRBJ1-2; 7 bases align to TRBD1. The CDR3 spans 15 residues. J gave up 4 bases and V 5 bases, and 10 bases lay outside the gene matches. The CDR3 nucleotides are TGTGCCAGCAGTAAACAGGGGTCGTCCTCCTATGGCTACACCTTC. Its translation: CASSKQGSSSYGYTF.

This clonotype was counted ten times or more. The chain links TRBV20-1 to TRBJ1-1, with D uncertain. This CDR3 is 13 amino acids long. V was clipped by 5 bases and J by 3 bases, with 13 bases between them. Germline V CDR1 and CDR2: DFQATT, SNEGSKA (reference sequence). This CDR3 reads CSAAKGWDTEAFF. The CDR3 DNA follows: TGCAGTGCTGCGAAAGGGTGGGACACTGAAGCTTTCTTT.

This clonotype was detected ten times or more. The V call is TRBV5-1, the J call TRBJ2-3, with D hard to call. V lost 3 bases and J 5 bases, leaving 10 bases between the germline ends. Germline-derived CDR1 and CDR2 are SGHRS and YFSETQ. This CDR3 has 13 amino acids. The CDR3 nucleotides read TGCGCCAGCAGCTCCACCGCACGAGATACGCAGTATTTT. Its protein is CASSSTARDTQYF.

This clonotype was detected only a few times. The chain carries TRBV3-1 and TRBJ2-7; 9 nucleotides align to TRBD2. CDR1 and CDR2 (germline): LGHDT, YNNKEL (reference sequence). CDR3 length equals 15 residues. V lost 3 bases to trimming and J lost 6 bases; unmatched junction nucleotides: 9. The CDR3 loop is CASSHRSGRGSEQYF. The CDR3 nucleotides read TGTGCCAGCAGCCATCGTAGCGGGAGAGGAAGCGAGCAGTACTTC.

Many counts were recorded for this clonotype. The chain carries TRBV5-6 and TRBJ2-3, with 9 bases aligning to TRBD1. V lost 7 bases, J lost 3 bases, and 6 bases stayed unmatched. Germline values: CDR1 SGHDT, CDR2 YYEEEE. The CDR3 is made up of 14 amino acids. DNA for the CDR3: TGTGCCAGCCAAGGGACAGGGAAGACAGATACGCAGTATTTT. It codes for CASQGTGKTDTQYF.

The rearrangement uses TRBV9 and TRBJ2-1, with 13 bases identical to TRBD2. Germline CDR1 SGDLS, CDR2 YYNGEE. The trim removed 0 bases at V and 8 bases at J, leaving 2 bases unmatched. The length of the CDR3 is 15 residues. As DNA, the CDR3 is TGTGCCAGCAGCGTAGCAACTAGCGGGGGGGATGAGCAGTTCTTC. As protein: CASSVATSGGDEQFF. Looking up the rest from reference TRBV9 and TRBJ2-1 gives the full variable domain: DSGVTQTPKHLITATGQRVTLRCSPRSGDLSVYWYQQSLDQGLQFLIQYYNGEERAKGNILERFSAQQFPDLHSELNLSSLELGDSALYFCASSVATSGGDEQFFGPGTRLTVL.

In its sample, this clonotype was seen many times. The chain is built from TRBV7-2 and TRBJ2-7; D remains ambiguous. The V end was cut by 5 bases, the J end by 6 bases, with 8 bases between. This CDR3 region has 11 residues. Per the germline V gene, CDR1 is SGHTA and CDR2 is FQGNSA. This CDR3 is CASSVTIEQYF. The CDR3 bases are TGTGCCAGCAGCGTCACCATCGAGCAGTACTTC.

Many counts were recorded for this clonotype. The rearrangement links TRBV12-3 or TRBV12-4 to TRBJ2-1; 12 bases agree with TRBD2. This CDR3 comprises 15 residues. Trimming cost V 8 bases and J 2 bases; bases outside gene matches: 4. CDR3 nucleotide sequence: TGTGCCAGCGGTCTAGCGGGAGGGCCCTACAATGAGCAGTTCTTC. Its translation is CASGLAGGPYNEQFF.

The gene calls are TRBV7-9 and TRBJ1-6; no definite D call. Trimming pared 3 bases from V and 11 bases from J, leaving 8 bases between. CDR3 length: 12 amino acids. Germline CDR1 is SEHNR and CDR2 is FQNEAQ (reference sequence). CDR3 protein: CASSFSMPPLHF. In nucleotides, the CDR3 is TGTGCCAGCAGCTTTAGTATGCCACCCCTCCACTTT.

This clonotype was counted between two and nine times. The CDR3 region has the DNA TGTGCCAGCAGCTCCTTCGACAGGGGGGAAAGCAATCAGCCCCAGCATTTT. Its protein product is CASSSFDRGESNQPQHF. The chain uses TRBV7-8 and TRBJ1-5, with 9 positions matching TRBD1. The CDR3 covers 17 residues. J lost 1 base, V lost 4 bases, and 8 bases had no gene match. CDR1 SGHVS and CDR2 FQNEAQ come from the germline V gene.

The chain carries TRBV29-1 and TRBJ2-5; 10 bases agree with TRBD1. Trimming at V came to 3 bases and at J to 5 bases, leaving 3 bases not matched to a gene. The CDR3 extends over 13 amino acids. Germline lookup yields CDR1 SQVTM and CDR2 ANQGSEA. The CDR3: CSVDRTGGETQYF. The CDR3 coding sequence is TGCAGCGTTGACAGGACAGGGGGGGAGACCCAGTACTTC.

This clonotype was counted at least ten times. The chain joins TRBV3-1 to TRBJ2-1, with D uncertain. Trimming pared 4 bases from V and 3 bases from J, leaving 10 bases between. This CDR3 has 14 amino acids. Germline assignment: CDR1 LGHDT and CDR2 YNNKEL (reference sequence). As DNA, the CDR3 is TGTGCCAGCAGCCCGTTAGGCGTCTACAATGAGCAGTTCTTC. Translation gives CASSPLGVYNEQFF.

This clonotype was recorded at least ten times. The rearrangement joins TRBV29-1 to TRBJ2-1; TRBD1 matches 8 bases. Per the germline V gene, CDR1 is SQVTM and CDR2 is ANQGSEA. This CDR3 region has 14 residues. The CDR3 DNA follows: TGCAGTCTCGGACAGGGAATCGGTTACAATGAGCAGTTCTTC. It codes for CSLGQGIGYNEQFF.

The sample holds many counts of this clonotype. The CDR3 nucleotides are TGCGCCAGCAGCGACGAGGGACAGTCCACAGATACGCAGTATTTT. Amino acids: CASSDEGQSTDTQYF. The J gene is TRBJ2-3, the V gene TRBV5-1, with 7 bases aligning to TRBD1. V shed 4 bases, J shed 2 bases, and the junction held 7 bases outside the gene matches. This CDR3 contains 15 residues. Per the germline V gene, CDR1 is SGHRS and CDR2 is YFSETQ.

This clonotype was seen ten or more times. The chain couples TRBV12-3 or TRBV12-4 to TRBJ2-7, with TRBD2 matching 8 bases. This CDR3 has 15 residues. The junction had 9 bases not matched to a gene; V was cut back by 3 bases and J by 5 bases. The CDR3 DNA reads TGTGCCAGCAGTTTGGCGGGAGGCCTTTTCGACGAGCAGTACTTC. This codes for CASSLAGGLFDEQYF.

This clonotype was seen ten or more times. CDR3 amino acids: CAISEGDIGNTIYF. The CDR3 DNA is TGTGCCATCAGTGAGGGGGACATTGGAAACACCATATATTTT. The J gene is TRBJ1-3, the V gene TRBV10-3; D is perhaps TRBD1 (6 bases). The CDR3 runs to 14 residues. The V end was cut by 2 bases, the J end by 3 bases, with 8 bases between. Germline CDR1 and CDR2: ENHRY and SYGVKD.

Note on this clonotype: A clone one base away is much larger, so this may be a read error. The CDR3, as DNA: TGTGCCAGCAGCTTGTCAGGGGAGTTGGGCTGCACCTTC. This encodes CASSLSGELGCTF. V and J are TRBV11-2 and TRBJ1-2; a possible D gene is TRBD1 (6 bases). The CDR3 has 13 residues. Germline V CDR1 and CDR2: SGHAT, FQNNGV. The entire variable domain, with the rest obtained from reference TRBV11-2 and TRBJ1-2, is as follows: EAGVAQSPRYKIIEKRQSVAFWCNPISGHATLYWYQQILGQGPKLLIQFQNNGVVDDSQLPKDRFSAERLKGVDSTLKIQPAKLEDSAVYLCASSLSGELGCTFGSGTRLTVV.

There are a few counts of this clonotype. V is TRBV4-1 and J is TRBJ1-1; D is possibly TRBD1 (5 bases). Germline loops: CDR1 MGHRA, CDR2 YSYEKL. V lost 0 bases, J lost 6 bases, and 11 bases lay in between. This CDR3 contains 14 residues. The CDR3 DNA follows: TGCGCCAGCAGCCAAGAACTTGGGGGTGCTGAAGCTTTCTTT. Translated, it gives CASSQELGGAEAFF.

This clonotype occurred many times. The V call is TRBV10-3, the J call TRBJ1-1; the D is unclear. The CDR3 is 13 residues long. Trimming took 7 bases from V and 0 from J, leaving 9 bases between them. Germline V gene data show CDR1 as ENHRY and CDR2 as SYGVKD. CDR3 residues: CAIMDSLNTEAFF. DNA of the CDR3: TGTGCCATCATGGATTCTTTGAACACTGAAGCTTTCTTT.

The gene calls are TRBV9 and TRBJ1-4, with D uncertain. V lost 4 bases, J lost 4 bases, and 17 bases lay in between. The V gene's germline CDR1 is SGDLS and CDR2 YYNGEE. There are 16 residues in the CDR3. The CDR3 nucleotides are TGTGCCAGCAGCCCCGATTCGAGGTACCTTAATGAAAAACTGTTTTTT. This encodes CASSPDSRYLNEKLFF.

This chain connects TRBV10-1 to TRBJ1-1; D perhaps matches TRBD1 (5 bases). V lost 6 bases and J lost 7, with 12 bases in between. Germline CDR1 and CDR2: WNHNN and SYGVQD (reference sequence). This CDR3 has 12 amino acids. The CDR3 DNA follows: TGCGCCAGCAGCCCAGGGATCTATGAAGCTTTCTTT. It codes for CASSPGIYEAFF.

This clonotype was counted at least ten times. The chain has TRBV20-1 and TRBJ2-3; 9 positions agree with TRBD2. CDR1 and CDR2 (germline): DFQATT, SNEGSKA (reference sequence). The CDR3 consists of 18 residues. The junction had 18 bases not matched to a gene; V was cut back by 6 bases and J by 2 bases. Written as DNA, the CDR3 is TGCAGTGCAACATCTTATGGGCTAGCGGGACGACCCACAGATACGCAGTATTTT. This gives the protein CSATSYGLAGRPTDTQYF.

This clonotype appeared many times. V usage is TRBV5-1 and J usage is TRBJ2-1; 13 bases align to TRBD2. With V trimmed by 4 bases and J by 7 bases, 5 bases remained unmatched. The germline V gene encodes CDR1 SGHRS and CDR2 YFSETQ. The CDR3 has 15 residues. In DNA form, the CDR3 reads TGCGCCAGCAGCCGGACTAGCGGGAGTCTGAATGAGCAGTTCTTC. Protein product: CASSRTSGSLNEQFF.

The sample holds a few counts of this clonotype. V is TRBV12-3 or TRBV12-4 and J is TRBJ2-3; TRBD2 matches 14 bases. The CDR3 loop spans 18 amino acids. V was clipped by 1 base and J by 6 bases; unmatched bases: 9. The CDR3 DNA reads TGTGCCAGCAGTTTAGGACTAGCGGGAGGGCCGTTCGTGGATACGCAGTATTTT. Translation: CASSLGLAGGPFVDTQYF.

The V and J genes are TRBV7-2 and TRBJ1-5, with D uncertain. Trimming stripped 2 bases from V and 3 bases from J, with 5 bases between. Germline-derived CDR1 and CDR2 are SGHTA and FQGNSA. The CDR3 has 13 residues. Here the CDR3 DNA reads TGTGCCAGCAGCTTAATAGACAATCAGCCCCAGCATTTT. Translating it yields CASSLIDNQPQHF. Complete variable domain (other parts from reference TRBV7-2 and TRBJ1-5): GAGVSQSPSNKVTEKGKDVELRCDPISGHTALYWYRQSLGQGLEFLIYFQGNSAPDKSGLPSDRFSAERTGGSVSTLTIQRTQQEDSAVYLCASSLIDNQPQHFGDGTRLSIL.

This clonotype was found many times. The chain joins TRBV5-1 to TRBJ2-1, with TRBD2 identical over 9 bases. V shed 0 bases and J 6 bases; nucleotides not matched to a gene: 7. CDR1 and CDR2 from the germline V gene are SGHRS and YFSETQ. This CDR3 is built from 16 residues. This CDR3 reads CASSLASSGDGNEQFF. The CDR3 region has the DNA TGCGCCAGCAGCTTGGCCTCTAGCGGGGATGGCAATGAGCAGTTCTTC.

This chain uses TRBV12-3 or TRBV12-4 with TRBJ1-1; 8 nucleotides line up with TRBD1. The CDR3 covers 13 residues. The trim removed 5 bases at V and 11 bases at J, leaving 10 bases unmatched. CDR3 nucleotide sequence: TGTGCCAGCAGTATGGGGACAGGCCGATATGCTTTCTTT. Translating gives CASSMGTGRYAFF.

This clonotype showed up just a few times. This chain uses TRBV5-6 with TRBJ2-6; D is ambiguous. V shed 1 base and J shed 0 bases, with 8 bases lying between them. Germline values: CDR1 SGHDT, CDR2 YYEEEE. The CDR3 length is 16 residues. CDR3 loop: CASSLYGYSGANVLTF. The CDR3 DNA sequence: TGTGCCAGCAGCTTGTACGGGTACTCTGGGGCCAACGTCCTGACTTTC.

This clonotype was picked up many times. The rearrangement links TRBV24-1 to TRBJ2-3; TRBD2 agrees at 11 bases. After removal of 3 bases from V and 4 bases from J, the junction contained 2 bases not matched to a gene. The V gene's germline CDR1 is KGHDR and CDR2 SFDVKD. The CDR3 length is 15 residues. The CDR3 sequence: CATSDTSGSPDTQYF. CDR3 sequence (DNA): TGTGCCACCAGTGATACTAGCGGGAGTCCAGATACGCAGTATTTT.